The 29 T cell receptor beta chains reported below all come from one sample, sequenced in a study of CD8+CD57+ T cells in acquired aplastic anemia. Investigators profiled TCR beta VDJ and CDR3 from genomic DNA template. TCRdb processed the reads anew with MiXCR; each CDR3 protein has one entry. The sample has some 82,000 distinct CDR3 sequences, about half seen once. Sequenced: sorted CD4+, CD8+, or CD8+CD57+ T cells (not recorded which) from PBMCs. All receptors come from a human donor in good health, serving as a control.

The table lists this clonotype with many counts. The genes are TRBV4-1 and TRBJ2-5, with D unresolved. This CDR3 is 14 amino acids long. Germline lookup yields CDR1 MGHRA and CDR2 YSYEKL. V lost 0 bases to trimming and J lost 5 bases, with 10 bases between them. CDR3 coding DNA: TGCGCCAGCAGCCAAGAAGAGATATTTGAGACCCAGTACTTC. Protein product: CASSQEEIFETQYF.

Notes on this clonotype: No conserved phenylalanine or tryptophan is present at the end of the CDR3, so a read error is the likely explanation. This chain uses TRBV20-1 with TRBJ1-5; 7 bases fit TRBD1. CDR1 and CDR2 (germline): DFQATT, SNEGSKA (reference sequence). Trimming cost V 5 bases and J 2 bases; bases outside gene matches: 3. The CDR3 length is 13 residues. The DNA of the CDR3 is TGCAGTGCTGTTACAGGGGGCAATCAGCCCCAGCATTCT. As protein: CSAVTGGNQPQHS.

A few counts support this clonotype. The V call is TRBV25-1, the J call TRBJ2-3; D is unclear. Trimming cost V 5 bases and J 6 bases, with 9 bases left between them. The CDR3 is 12 residues long. Germline-derived CDR1 and CDR2 are MGHDK and SYGVNS. CDR3 bases: TGTGCCAGCAGTTTGCCCTCCGATACGCAGTATTTT. Protein product: CASSLPSDTQYF.

This clonotype showed up just once. The chain employs TRBV7-2 and TRBJ1-2, with D maybe TRBD1 (6 bases). With 4 bases removed from V and 5 bases from J, the gap between germline ends came to 17 bases. CDR3 size: 15 residues. CDR1 SGHTA and CDR2 FQGNSA come from the germline V gene. The CDR3 nucleotides are TGTGCCAGCAGCTCGCGGGGGGGCGCTGGGTATGGCTACACCTTC. Encoded protein: CASSSRGGAGYGYTF.

This clonotype has more than one count but fewer than ten. The rearrangement links TRBV15 to TRBJ1-1, with 10 bases that match TRBD1. This CDR3 region has 16 residues. The germline gives CDR1 LNHNV, CDR2 YYDKDF (reference sequence). V lost 4 bases and J lost 4; bases outside the gene matches: 9. CDR3 in amino acids: CATSIGGQGTFTEAFF. CDR3 coding DNA: TGTGCCACCAGCATAGGGGGACAGGGGACGTTCACTGAAGCTTTCTTT.

This sequence joins TRBV15 and TRBJ1-6, with 8 bases aligning to TRBD1. V lost 0 bases, J lost 7 bases, and 2 bases stayed unmatched. Germline CDR1 LNHNV, CDR2 YYDKDF (reference sequence). The CDR3 is 15 amino acids. The CDR3 sequence: CATSRDPGGNSPLHF. The DNA for the CDR3 is TGTGCCACCAGCAGAGATCCAGGGGGCAATTCACCCCTCCACTTT.

This clonotype occurred many times. This chain links TRBV24-1 with TRBJ1-1, with D hard to call. The CDR3 is made up of 13 amino acids. V lost 4 bases to trimming and J lost 3 bases, with 8 bases between them. Germline assignment: CDR1 KGHDR and CDR2 SFDVKD. In DNA, the CDR3 is TGTGCCACCAGTGACGACCGTTACACTGAAGCTTTCTTT. Its protein product is CATSDDRYTEAFF.

The CDR3 region is CSPKWGQGVGYTF. CDR3 in DNA: TGCAGCCCCAAATGGGGACAGGGGGTGGGCTACACCTTC. This chain joins TRBV20-1 and TRBJ1-2; 11 positions agree with TRBD1. Germline V gives CDR1 DFQATT, CDR2 SNEGSKA (reference sequence). CDR3 size: 13 residues.

This clonotype has just one count. V usage is TRBV10-1 and J usage is TRBJ2-5; 9 bases match TRBD1. V lost 7 bases to trimming and J lost 4 bases; unmatched junction nucleotides: 7. CDR1 is WNHNN and CDR2 is SYGVQD in the germline V gene (reference sequence). The length of the CDR3 is 14 residues. The CDR3 DNA reads as TGCGCCAGCAATTTACAGGGGGCAGGAGAGACCCAGTACTTC. This translates into CASNLQGAGETQYF.

This clonotype was seen at least ten times. The rearrangement links TRBV14 to TRBJ2-5; 7 bases are a match to TRBD1. J gave up 2 bases and V 1 base, and 4 bases lay outside the gene matches. CDR1 SGHDN and CDR2 FVKESK come from the germline V gene. This CDR3 region has 15 residues. The CDR3 is CASSQGDREQETQYF. The CDR3 DNA is TGTGCCAGCAGCCAAGGAGACAGGGAACAAGAGACCCAGTACTTC.

This clonotype was observed a handful of times. The chain is built from TRBV27 and TRBJ2-3, with 7 bases that match TRBD2. CDR3 length equals 15 residues. Germline CDR1 is MNHEY and CDR2 is SMNVEV (reference sequence). Trimming removed 4 bases from V and 5 bases from J; junction bases left unmatched: 9. CDR3 nucleotides: TGTGCCAGCAGTTGGATGGCGGGAGTAGGAGATACGCAGTATTTT. This encodes CASSWMAGVGDTQYF.

This clonotype has only a few counts. The V call is TRBV19, the J call TRBJ2-2; the D is unclear. V dropped 5 bases and J dropped 6 bases, with 10 bases sitting between them. Per germline, CDR1 LNHDA and CDR2 SQIVND (reference sequence). The CDR3 length is 13 residues. In DNA, the CDR3 is TGTGCCAGTAGTCCTCCCTGGGCCGGGGAGCTGTTTTTT. Translating it yields CASSPPWAGELFF. Full variable domain (remainder filled in from reference TRBV19 and TRBJ2-2): DGGITQSPKYLFRKEGQNVTLSCEQNLNHDAMYWYRQDPGQGLRLIYYSQIVNDFQKGDIAEGYSVSREKKESFPLTVTSAQKNPTAFYLCASSPPWAGELFFGEGSRLTVL.

This clonotype was detected a few times. V gene TRBV24-1 combines with J gene TRBJ2-1; 10 bases agree with TRBD1. The CDR3 sequence is 17 residues long. Germline CDR1 and CDR2: KGHDR and SFDVKD. V was pared by 4 bases and J by 4 bases, with 9 bases of the junction left unmatched. In DNA, the CDR3 is TGTGCCACCAGTGACCGTCGGACAGGGGGGACATACAATGAGCAGTTCTTC. This translates into CATSDRRTGGTYNEQFF.

The V call is TRBV4-1, the J call TRBJ1-3; D ambiguous. Between the trimmed V and J ends, which lost 2 bases and 2 bases, there was a span of 10 bases. This CDR3 has 15 residues. Germline V gene data show CDR1 as MGHRA and CDR2 as YSYEKL. For the CDR3, the DNA is TGCGCCAGCAGCCAAACAAGGTCCCCTGGAAACACCATATATTTT. Its translation: CASSQTRSPGNTIYF.

This clonotype was seen more than once but under ten times. Here the CDR3 reads CACPMDSAVYNEQFF. The CDR3, as DNA: TGTGCCTGCCCGATGGACAGCGCGGTGTACAATGAGCAGTTCTTC. V gene TRBV30 combines with J gene TRBJ2-1, with a tentative D call TRBD1 (6 bases). V was trimmed by 6 bases and J by 4 bases, leaving 19 bases between them. The germline V gene encodes CDR1 GTSNPN and CDR2 SVGIG (reference sequence). This CDR3 is built from 15 residues.

Comments on this clonotype: A junction end diverges from the germline sequence, so it may reflect a read error. The chain uses TRBV29-1 and TRBJ1-5; D is unclear. Germline CDR1 is SQVTM and CDR2 is ANQGSEA. This CDR3 spans 12 amino acids. CDR3 coding DNA: TGCGGCGTTTCGTCCAACAATCAGCCCCAGCATTTT. Protein: CGVSSNNQPQHF.

The rearrangement uses TRBV9 and TRBJ2-7; D gene ambiguous. CDR3 size: 11 residues. Per the germline V gene, CDR1 is SGDLS and CDR2 is YYNGEE. V lost 4 bases, J lost 4 bases, and 6 bases lay in between. The CDR3 sequence: CASSQEYEQYF. The CDR3 nucleotides are TGTGCCAGCAGCCAAGAGTACGAGCAGTACTTC.

This clonotype was detected many times. This chain uses TRBV7-9 with TRBJ1-4; D not certain. The CDR3 consists of 13 residues. CDR1 is SEHNR, CDR2 FQNEAQ, per germline (reference sequence). Trimming took off 1 base at V and 7 bases at J, with 7 bases between the two ends. The CDR3 DNA is TGTGCCAGCAGCTTAGTTCGTGGTGAAAAACTGTTTTTT. Translating gives CASSLVRGEKLFF. The whole variable domain, remainder taken from reference TRBV7-9 and TRBJ1-4, is DTGVSQNPRHKITKRGQNVTFRCDPISEHNRLYWYRQTLGQGPEFLTYFQNEAQLEKSRLLSDRFSAERPKGSFSTLEIQRTEQGDSAMYLCASSLVRGEKLFFGSGTQLSVL.

This rearrangement joins TRBV15 to TRBJ2-7; maybe TRBD1 (6 bases). This CDR3 is 15 amino acids long. V was trimmed by 0 bases and J by 0 bases, leaving 9 bases between them. The V gene's germline CDR1 is LNHNV and CDR2 YYDKDF (reference sequence). CDR3 DNA sequence: TGTGCCACCAGCAGAGACCGACAGGACTCCTACGAGCAGTACTTC. This encodes CATSRDRQDSYEQYF.

The rearrangement links TRBV19 to TRBJ2-2; 9 bases map to TRBD1. The length of the CDR3 is 14 residues. V lost 1 base, J lost 6 bases, and 0 bases stayed unmatched. Germline CDR1 and CDR2: LNHDA and SQIVND (reference sequence). CDR3 sequence reads: CASSIGTGAGELFF. CDR3 sequence (DNA): TGTGCCAGTAGTATAGGGACAGGGGCCGGGGAGCTGTTTTTT.

This clonotype came up many times. J is TRBJ2-1 and V is TRBV2; D is perhaps TRBD1 or TRBD2 (5 bases each). This CDR3 region has 15 residues. Germline assignment: CDR1 SNHLY and CDR2 FYNNEI. V was trimmed by 3 bases and J by 8 bases, leaving 17 bases between them. The CDR3 region has the DNA TGTGCCAGCAGTGAGGCGGCGAGGGGAAGCGATGAGCAGTTCTTC. Amino acid sequence: CASSEAARGSDEQFF.

The V and J genes are TRBV7-2 and TRBJ2-7, with 7 bases lining up with TRBD1. Trimming took 6 bases from V and 3 from J; bases not matched to a gene: 5. The CDR3 runs to 13 residues. CDR1 is SGHTA and CDR2 is FQGNSA in the germline V gene. Here the CDR3 DNA reads TGTGCCAGCAGACGGACAGGCGGCTACGAGCAGTACTTC. It encodes CASRRTGGYEQYF.

This clonotype has ten or more counts. This rearrangement joins TRBV20-1 to TRBJ2-7; 13 nucleotides line up with TRBD2. Losses at the gene ends were 3 bases for V and 7 bases for J; bases not matched to a gene: 9. CDR3 length equals 15 residues. Germline V gives CDR1 DFQATT, CDR2 SNEGSKA (reference sequence). CDR3 residues: CSARDTSGGAGEQYF. CDR3 nucleotides: TGCAGTGCTAGGGACACTAGCGGGGGGGCTGGAGAGCAGTACTTC.

This clonotype was seen once. The chain links TRBV20-1 to TRBJ2-7; D gene unclear. This CDR3 comprises 14 residues. Trimming left V 0 bases short and J 4 bases short, with 13 bases between. In germline, CDR1 is DFQATT, CDR2 SNEGSKA (reference sequence). The CDR3 loop reads CSARDLQKEYEQYF. The DNA of the CDR3 is TGCAGTGCTAGAGATTTACAGAAGGAGTACGAGCAGTACTTC.

This clonotype was recorded a few times. The chain is built from TRBV20-1 and TRBJ2-1; 11 bases are a match to TRBD2. V was pared by 3 bases and J by 4 bases, with 11 bases of the junction left unmatched. The CDR3 totals 17 residues. CDR1 is DFQATT and CDR2 is SNEGSKA in the germline V gene (reference sequence). CDR3 loop: CSASRPFSGRDYNEQFF. DNA of the CDR3: TGCAGTGCTAGCCGACCTTTTAGCGGGAGGGATTACAATGAGCAGTTCTTC.

The rearrangement joins TRBV27 to TRBJ1-1; possibly TRBD1 for D (5 bases). Germline assignment: CDR1 MNHEY and CDR2 SMNVEV (reference sequence). The CDR3 is made up of 15 amino acids. The V end lost 5 bases, the J end lost 1 base, and 14 bases lay between the germline ends. This chain's CDR3 is CASSPLTDSNTEAFF. The CDR3 bases are TGTGCCAGCAGTCCCCTGACAGACTCGAACACTGAAGCTTTCTTT.

This clonotype has ten or more counts. The rearrangement uses TRBV24-1 and TRBJ1-1, with D unclear. This CDR3 spans 13 amino acids. The germline CDR1 and CDR2 sequences are KGHDR and SFDVKD. CDR3 bases: TGTGCGACCGAAATCGGCCCGGGCACTGAAGCTTTCTTT. It encodes CATEIGPGTEAFF.

This clonotype was seen many times. This sequence joins TRBV15 and TRBJ1-1; D remains ambiguous. The germline CDR1 and CDR2 sequences are LNHNV and YYDKDF (reference sequence). CDR3 length: 14 amino acids. The germline V and J ends were trimmed by 5 bases and 1 base, with 11 bases remaining between them. The CDR3 nucleotides read TGTGCCACCAGCGAAAGACAATCGAACACTGAAGCTTTCTTT. It translates to CATSERQSNTEAFF. Looking up the rest from reference TRBV15 and TRBJ1-1 gives the full variable domain: DAMVIQNPRYQVTQFGKPVTLSCSQTLNHNVMYWYQQKSSQAPKLLFHYYDKDFNNEADTPDNFQSRRPNTSFCFLDIRSPGLGDTAMYLCATSERQSNTEAFFGQGTRLTVV.

The chain is built from TRBV4-1 and TRBJ2-1, with 8 nucleotides matching TRBD2. The CDR3 runs 17 residues. Germline V gene data show CDR1 as MGHRA and CDR2 as YSYEKL. V shed 0 bases, J shed 4 bases, and the junction held 8 bases outside the gene matches. CDR3 region: CASSQDPGGPMYNEQFF. Written as DNA, the CDR3 is TGCGCCAGCAGCCAAGATCCGGGGGGGCCTATGTACAATGAGCAGTTCTTC.